Included here is one TCR beta chain sequence, with context. This CDR3 is built from 13 residues. V was clipped by 6 bases and J by 5 bases, with 10 bases between them. This sample was included in a study of blood T cell repertoires in COVID-19. Using immunoSEQ multiplex PCR, the repertoire was profiled, and TCRdb retains in-frame clones only, with some absent. In the table there are about 61,000 clones, about nine tenths of which are singletons. Sequenced material: peripheral blood. This chain connects TRBV12-3 or TRBV12-4 to TRBJ2-2; D gene ambiguous. This TCR derives from a woman between 50 and 59 years old with active or convalescent COVID-19. The CDR3 loop reads CASRPGRTGELFF. CDR3 nucleotide sequence: TGTGCCAGCAGGCCGGGTAGGACCGGGGAGCTGTTTTTT.